Each of the 22 T cell receptor beta chains below was sequenced from the same sample in a study of blood T cell repertoires in COVID-19. Clones were read by immunoSEQ multiplex PCR, and TCRdb kept only the in-frame ones, dropping some. The profile covers 44,000 or so clones, with roughly 63% appearing a single time and 6.2% taken by the ten largest. The sequencing sample was made of peripheral blood. Receptors originate from a man older than 75 with acute or convalescent COVID-19.

The genes are TRBV5-6 and TRBJ2-5, with 10 bases matching TRBD2. Per germline, CDR1 SGHDT and CDR2 YYEEEE. With V trimmed by 1 base and J by 5 bases, 11 bases remained unmatched. This CDR3 has 17 amino acids. CDR3 loop: CASSLFLAGVLGETQYF. DNA for the CDR3: TGTGCCAGCAGCTTGTTTCTAGCGGGAGTTCTTGGGGAGACCCAGTACTTC.

The chain uses TRBV5-6 and TRBJ2-7; 9 bases map to TRBD1. V trimming: 4 bases; J trimming: 2 bases; junction bases outside the gene matches: 10. The CDR3 is made up of 16 amino acids. From germline, CDR1 is SGHDT and CDR2 YYEEEE. The CDR3 DNA is TGTGCCAGCAGCCCGATAGGACAGGGGACGACCTACGAGCAGTACTTC. Amino acids: CASSPIGQGTTYEQYF.

This rearrangement joins TRBV11-2 to TRBJ2-1; D ambiguous. This CDR3 is 13 amino acids long. Per the germline V gene, CDR1 is SGHAT and CDR2 is FQNNGV. Trimming took 2 bases from V and 6 from J, leaving 8 bases between them. The chain's CDR3 is CASSLNQRNEQFF. CDR3 bases: TGTGCCAGCAGCTTAAACCAGCGCAATGAGCAGTTCTTC.

The chain employs TRBV5-1 and TRBJ2-1, with 13 bases fitting TRBD2. J gave up 5 bases and V 4 bases, and 3 bases lay outside the gene matches. The CDR3 covers 15 residues. Germline V lookup: CDR1 SGHRS, CDR2 YFSETQ. The CDR3 protein is CASSPGTSGDNEQFF. The CDR3 coding sequence is TGCGCCAGCAGCCCAGGGACTAGCGGGGACAATGAGCAGTTCTTC. The full variable domain, completed using reference TRBV5-1 and TRBJ2-1, is KAGVTQTPRYLIKTRGQQVTLSCSPISGHRSVSWYQQTPGQGLQFLFEYFSETQRNKGNFPGRFSGRQFSNSRSEMNVSTLELGDSALYLCASSPGTSGDNEQFFGPGTRLTVL.

The genes are TRBV5-1 and TRBJ2-4, with D maybe TRBD2 (6 bases). Germline V gives CDR1 SGHRS, CDR2 YFSETQ. CDR3 size: 16 residues. The V end was cut by 3 bases, the J end by 0 bases, with 13 bases between. The CDR3 coding sequence is TGCGCCAGCAGCTGGAGCGGAGGGCTAGCCAAAAACATTCAGTACTTC. Translating gives CASSWSGGLAKNIQYF. The complete variable domain, with remaining parts taken from reference TRBV5-1 and TRBJ2-4, reads KAGVTQTPRYLIKTRGQQVTLSCSPISGHRSVSWYQQTPGQGLQFLFEYFSETQRNKGNFPGRFSGRQFSNSRSEMNVSTLELGDSALYLCASSWSGGLAKNIQYFGAGTRLSVL.

The chain couples TRBV2 to TRBJ2-1, with D possibly TRBD1 on 5 matching bases. The CDR3 is 16 amino acids. Per the germline V gene, CDR1 is SNHLY and CDR2 is FYNNEI. Trimming pared 5 bases from V and 6 bases from J, leaving 20 bases between. The DNA for the CDR3 is TGTGCCAGCAGTCTGTTAGGCAGGGTTAATTCCAATGAGCAGTTCTTC. It yields the protein CASSLLGRVNSNEQFF.

The gene calls are TRBV7-6 and TRBJ1-6, with D perhaps TRBD1 (6 bases). The CDR3 covers 15 residues. CDR1 is SGHVS and CDR2 is FNYEAQ in the germline V gene. Trimming took off 5 bases at V and 9 bases at J, with 17 bases between the two ends. The chain's CDR3 is CASSLTGKMGSPLHF. DNA for the CDR3: TGTGCCAGCAGCCTGACAGGAAAAATGGGTTCACCCCTCCACTTT.

The CDR3 DNA is TGTGCCAGCAGTGAGGAGGGGAGAGTTGGACAGCCCCAGCATTTT. Amino acids: CASSEEGRVGQPQHF. The V gene is TRBV2, the J gene TRBJ1-5; weak D call: TRBD1 (5 bases). Germline assignment: CDR1 SNHLY and CDR2 FYNNEI. Deletions cut 3 bases from V and 7 bases from J, with 16 bases between. The CDR3 has 15 residues.

Comment on this clone: This specimen includes other DNA sequences encoding the same CDR3. The chain has TRBV5-1 and TRBJ2-7; 7 bases map to TRBD2. The CDR3 loop spans 15 amino acids. Germline loops: CDR1 SGHRS, CDR2 YFSETQ. V lost 4 bases, J lost 0 bases, and 7 bases stayed unmatched. The CDR3 bases are TGCGCCAGCAGCCTTGGGGGAGGGGTCTCCTACGAGCAGTACTTC. Protein product: CASSLGGGVSYEQYF.

The chain employs TRBV5-1 and TRBJ2-3; D unresolved. The CDR3 totals 14 residues. Germline V gene lookup returns CDR1 SGHRS and CDR2 YFSETQ. V lost 1 base, J lost 0 bases, and 6 bases lay in between. DNA for the CDR3: TGCGCCAGCAGCTTGTCAGGAAGCACAGATACGCAGTATTTT. Its translation is CASSLSGSTDTQYF.

V is TRBV28 and J is TRBJ1-2; D ambiguous. V was shortened by 3 bases and J by 8 bases, with 22 bases between the two germline ends. This CDR3 is built from 16 residues. The V gene's germline CDR1 is MDHEN and CDR2 SYDVKM. CDR3 amino acids: CASSLAYGGSSNGYTF. The CDR3, as DNA: TGTGCCAGCAGTTTGGCGTATGGCGGATCATCGAACGGCTACACCTTC.

The J gene is TRBJ2-5, the V gene TRBV5-1; possibly TRBD2 for D (6 bases). The V and J ends lost 0 bases and 2 bases respectively, with 14 bases between them. Germline CDR1 and CDR2: SGHRS and YFSETQ. The CDR3 runs 16 residues. The CDR3 loop reads CASSLGSLGGQETQYF. As DNA, the CDR3 is TGCGCCAGCAGCTTGGGCTCACTGGGGGGTCAAGAGACCCAGTACTTC.

The J gene is TRBJ1-1, the V gene TRBV6-1; D not certain. The CDR3 has 14 residues. The V end lost 0 bases, the J end lost 5 bases, and 10 bases lay between the germline ends. The V gene's germline CDR1 is MNHNS and CDR2 SASEGT. The CDR3 spells CASSEARAGTEAFF. The CDR3 coding sequence is TGTGCCAGCAGTGAAGCGCGGGCGGGTACTGAAGCTTTCTTT.

This chain joins TRBV5-6 and TRBJ2-5; a weak D match, TRBD1 (6 bases). Germline CDR1 and CDR2: SGHDT and YYEEEE. V shed 0 bases and J shed 1 base, with 10 bases lying between them. This CDR3 contains 15 residues. In nucleotides, the CDR3 is TGTGCCAGCAGCTTGGGCAGGGGCATCCAAGAGACCCAGTACTTC. Translating it yields CASSLGRGIQETQYF.

The V gene is TRBV6-5, the J gene TRBJ1-2; 8 nucleotides line up with TRBD1. The trim removed 3 bases at V and 6 bases at J, leaving 3 bases unmatched. CDR1 is MNHEY and CDR2 is SVGAGI in the germline V gene. The length of the CDR3 is 13 residues. The CDR3 here is CASSYKDRDGYTF. The DNA for the CDR3 is TGTGCCAGCAGTTATAAGGACAGGGATGGCTACACCTTC.

This rearrangement joins TRBV28 to TRBJ1-2; a weak D match, TRBD1 (5 bases). The CDR3 runs 14 residues. V lost 8 bases and J lost 3, with 16 bases in between. Germline assignment: CDR1 MDHEN and CDR2 SYDVKM. The CDR3 DNA reads TGTGCCAGCGATTCTGGGGCTCTCCACTATGGCTACACCTTC. Its protein product is CASDSGALHYGYTF.

This clone was seen a few times. The J gene is TRBJ1-4, the V gene TRBV9; possible D gene TRBD1, 5 bases. The CDR3 length is 16 residues. The germline V gene has CDR1 SGDLS and CDR2 YYNGEE. V was clipped by 0 bases and J by 7 bases, with 16 bases between them. The CDR3 sequence: CASSVVVSGPGEKLFF. In DNA form, the CDR3 reads TGTGCCAGCAGCGTAGTAGTATCAGGGCCGGGTGAAAAACTGTTTTTT.

The chain combines TRBV9 with TRBJ2-7; TRBD1 might be the D (5 bases). CDR1 is SGDLS and CDR2 is YYNGEE in the germline V gene. The CDR3 length is 15 residues. Trimming took 4 bases from V and 0 from J, leaving 14 bases between them. The CDR3 sequence: CASSLDTGFSYEQYF. CDR3 sequence (DNA): TGTGCCAGCAGCCTAGACACAGGTTTCTCCTACGAGCAGTACTTC.

The rearrangement links TRBV6-5 to TRBJ1-5; 8 bases match TRBD1. CDR3 length: 14 residues. V lost 6 bases, J lost 4 bases, and 5 bases stayed unmatched. Germline CDR1 reads MNHEY; CDR2 reads SVGAGI. CDR3 sequence: CASSRGRSNQPQHF. The CDR3 nucleotides read TGTGCCAGCAGCAGGGGGCGAAGTAATCAGCCCCAGCATTTT.

The rearrangement uses TRBV20-1 and TRBJ2-7; D might be TRBD1 (5 bases). The CDR3 runs to 11 residues. Between the trimmed V and J ends, which lost 4 bases and 5 bases, there was a span of 9 bases. The V gene's germline CDR1 is DFQATT and CDR2 SNEGSKA (reference sequence). The CDR3: CSATGSHEQYF. In DNA, the CDR3 is TGCAGTGCTACAGGGTCCCACGAGCAGTACTTC.

This clone was recorded a few times. The chain couples TRBV7-2 to TRBJ1-2; 7 nucleotides line up with TRBD1. CDR1 is SGHTA and CDR2 is FQGNSA in the germline V gene. This CDR3 is 13 amino acids long. V was pared by 5 bases and J by 7 bases, with 7 bases of the junction left unmatched. In DNA form, the CDR3 reads TGTGCCAGCAGCCAGACAGGGCGAGGTGGCTACACCTTC. Its translation is CASSQTGRGGYTF.

The chain is built from TRBV7-2 and TRBJ2-1; 8 nucleotides line up with TRBD2. The CDR3 extends over 17 amino acids. CDR1 SGHTA and CDR2 FQGNSA come from the germline V gene. V gave up 0 bases and J gave up 0 bases; unmatched junction bases: 4. The chain's CDR3 is CASSLASGKSSYNEQFF. DNA for the CDR3: TGTGCCAGCAGCTTAGCTAGCGGGAAAAGCTCCTACAATGAGCAGTTCTTC.